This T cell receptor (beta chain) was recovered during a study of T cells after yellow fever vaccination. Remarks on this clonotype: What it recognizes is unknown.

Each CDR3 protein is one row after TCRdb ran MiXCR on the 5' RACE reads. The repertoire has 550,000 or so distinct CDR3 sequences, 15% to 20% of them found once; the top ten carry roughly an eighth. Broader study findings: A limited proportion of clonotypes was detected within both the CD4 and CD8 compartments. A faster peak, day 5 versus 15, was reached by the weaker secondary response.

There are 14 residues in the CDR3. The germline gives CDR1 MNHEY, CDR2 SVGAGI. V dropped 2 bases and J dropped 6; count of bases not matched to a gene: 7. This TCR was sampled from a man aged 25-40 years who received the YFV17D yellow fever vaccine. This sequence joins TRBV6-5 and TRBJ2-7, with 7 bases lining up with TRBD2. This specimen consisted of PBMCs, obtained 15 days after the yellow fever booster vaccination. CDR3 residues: CASSYGGGLLEQYF. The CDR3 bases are TGTGCCAGCAGTTACGGGGGAGGGCTCCTCGAGCAGTACTTC.